One and the same sample provided the 32 T cell receptor beta chains below, sequenced in a study of technical replicates of blood from a handful of donors. Generated by immunoSEQ multiplex PCR, the TCRdb table keeps only in-frame clones and is missing some. The table records tens of thousands of clones, nearly 98% of them present only once. Input material: T cells isolated from PBMCs. These receptors were collected from a human donor in good health.

The V call is TRBV19, the J call TRBJ1-1; 10 bases line up with TRBD1. Germline V gene lookup returns CDR1 LNHDA and CDR2 SQIVND (reference sequence). The CDR3 sequence is 14 residues long. J gave up 3 bases and V 6 bases, and 4 bases lay outside the gene matches. The CDR3 is CASSDRGRDTEAFF. CDR3 DNA: TGTGCCAGTAGCGACAGGGGGCGCGACACTGAAGCTTTCTTT. Full variable domain (missing parts from reference TRBV19 and TRBJ1-1): DGGITQSPKYLFRKEGQNVTLSCEQNLNHDAMYWYRQDPGQGLRLIYYSQIVNDFQKGDIAEGYSVSREKKESFPLTVTSAQKNPTAFYLCASSDRGRDTEAFFGQGTRLTVV.

This rearrangement joins TRBV6-1 to TRBJ2-1; D not certain. The germline V gene has CDR1 MNHNS and CDR2 SASEGT. CDR3 length: 12 amino acids. Trimming removed 7 bases from V and 0 bases from J, with 4 bases in between. CDR3 coding DNA: TGTGCCAGCATCGGCTCCTACAATGAGCAGTTCTTC. Translation gives CASIGSYNEQFF.

The CDR3 DNA sequence: TGTGCCAGCAGCCCAACGCAGGGCATATTGAACACTGAAGCTTTCTTT. Amino acid sequence: CASSPTQGILNTEAFF. V usage is TRBV7-6 and J usage is TRBJ1-1, with D tentatively TRBD1 (5 bases). There are 16 residues in the CDR3. Trimming stripped 5 bases from V and 0 bases from J, with 16 bases between. Germline lookup yields CDR1 SGHVS and CDR2 FNYEAQ. Full variable domain (outside the CDR3, taken from reference TRBV7-6 and TRBJ1-1): GAGVSQSPRYKVTKRGQDVALRCDPISGHVSLYWYRQALGQGPEFLTYFNYEAQQDKSGLPNDRFSAERPEGSISTLTIQRTEQRDSAMYRCASSPTQGILNTEAFFGQGTRLTVV.

V usage is TRBV18 and J usage is TRBJ1-4, with D hard to call. The CDR3 has 14 amino acids. Trimming stripped 0 bases from V and 6 bases from J, with 8 bases between. CDR1 is KGHSH and CDR2 is LQKENI in the germline V gene. The CDR3 sequence is CASSPPGGDEKLFF. For the CDR3, the DNA is TGTGCCAGCTCACCACCGGGCGGGGATGAAAAACTGTTTTTT. Filled out from reference TRBV18 and TRBJ1-4, the complete variable domain reads NAGVMQNPRHLVRRRGQEARLRCSPMKGHSHVYWYRQLPEEGLKFMVYLQKENIIDESGMPKERFSAEFPKEGPSILRIQQVVRGDSAAYFCASSPPGGDEKLFFGSGTQLSVL.

The chain links TRBV15 to TRBJ2-5; 8 bases line up with TRBD2. The trim removed 7 bases at V and 6 bases at J, leaving 13 bases unmatched. Germline V lookup: CDR1 LNHNV, CDR2 YYDKDF (reference sequence). The CDR3 loop spans 15 amino acids. CDR3 sequence: CATITPGTRGKTQYF. The CDR3 nucleotides read TGTGCCACCATAACGCCCGGGACTAGGGGAAAGACCCAGTACTTC. Filled out from reference TRBV15 and TRBJ2-5, the complete variable domain reads DAMVIQNPRYQVTQFGKPVTLSCSQTLNHNVMYWYQQKSSQAPKLLFHYYDKDFNNEADTPDNFQSRRPNTSFCFLDIRSPGLGDTAMYLCATITPGTRGKTQYFGPGTRLLVL.

This chain links TRBV19 with TRBJ1-1, with TRBD1 matching 10 bases. CDR1 LNHDA and CDR2 SQIVND come from the germline V gene (reference sequence). This CDR3 has 15 amino acids. The J segment lost 1 base and the V segment lost 10 bases, leaving 9 bases of the junction unmatched. The CDR3 nucleotides read TGTGCCACCAGACAGGGGGCCCGGGGGAACACTGAAGCTTTCTTT. It translates to CATRQGARGNTEAFF.

The rearrangement uses TRBV15 and TRBJ2-7, with 7 bases that match TRBD1. The CDR3 is 14 residues long. Germline loops: CDR1 LNHNV, CDR2 YYDKDF (reference sequence). J was trimmed by 2 bases and V by 3 bases; bases with no gene match: 4. This CDR3 reads CATSSGDSTYEQYF. The CDR3 DNA reads TGTGCCACCAGCAGCGGGGACAGTACCTACGAGCAGTACTTC.

In this sample, this clone turned up once. The chain recombines TRBV2 with TRBJ1-6; D unresolved. Trimming shortened V by 5 bases and J by 4 bases, and 9 bases separated the two germline ends. Germline V gives CDR1 SNHLY, CDR2 FYNNEI. The CDR3 spans 14 residues. CDR3 region: CASSTREYNSPLHF. Written as DNA, the CDR3 is TGTGCCAGCAGTACCCGGGAATATAATTCACCCCTCCACTTT.

The chain combines TRBV12-5 with TRBJ1-2; D is unclear. The CDR3 consists of 13 residues. The V and J ends lost 5 bases and 3 bases respectively, with 10 bases between them. Germline CDR1 LGHNT, CDR2 FRNRAP. DNA of the CDR3: TGTGCTAGTGGTACAGACGTAGACTATGGCTACACCTTC. This encodes CASGTDVDYGYTF.

The chain has TRBV11-2 and TRBJ2-1; the D gene is possibly TRBD2 (5 bases). The V gene lost 1 base and the J gene lost 6 bases, with 13 bases spanning the gap. The CDR3 totals 15 residues. Germline CDR1 SGHAT, CDR2 FQNNGV. The CDR3 reads CASSLALLTSNEQFF. The CDR3 DNA reads TGTGCCAGCAGCTTAGCCCTCCTAACTAGCAATGAGCAGTTCTTC.

V usage is TRBV10-1 and J usage is TRBJ2-1, with 13 bases fitting TRBD2. The CDR3 is 13 amino acids. Germline CDR1 reads WNHNN; CDR2 reads SYGVQD (reference sequence). V lost 6 bases, J lost 9 bases, and 2 bases stayed unmatched. Written as DNA, the CDR3 is TGCGCCAGCAGAGGACTAGCGGGAGCTGAGCAGTTCTTC. It is translated as CASRGLAGAEQFF.

The chain recombines TRBV6-4 with TRBJ1-2, with TRBD1 identical over 9 bases. CDR1 and CDR2 (germline): MRHNA, SNTAGT. The CDR3 length is 15 residues. V shed 3 bases, J shed 8 bases, and the junction held 10 bases outside the gene matches. The CDR3 sequence is CASSDRGQGISGYTF. In DNA, the CDR3 is TGTGCCAGCAGTGATAGAGGACAGGGGATCTCCGGCTACACCTTC.

J is TRBJ2-1 and V is TRBV6-5; 10 nucleotides align to TRBD2. The V gene end was trimmed by 2 bases and the J gene end by 4 bases; junction bases not matched to a gene: 2. The CDR3 length is 15 residues. Germline V lookup: CDR1 MNHEY, CDR2 SVGAGI. DNA for the CDR3: TGTGCCAGCAGTTACGGACTAGCGGCGTACAATGAGCAGTTCTTC. This encodes CASSYGLAAYNEQFF.

This chain joins TRBV4-2 and TRBJ2-7; TRBD2 aligns across 8 bases. Germline-derived CDR1 and CDR2 are LGHNA and YNFKEQ. The V segment lost 1 base and the J segment 4 bases; nucleotides outside the gene matches: 6. This CDR3 is 15 amino acids long. The CDR3 bases are TGTGCCAGCAGCCAAGGGAGCGGGAGAGCGTACGAGCAGTACTTC. This translates into CASSQGSGRAYEQYF.

This chain uses TRBV7-3 with TRBJ2-3; TRBD2 agrees at 8 bases. The CDR3 consists of 17 residues. CDR1 is SGHTA and CDR2 is FQGTGA in the germline V gene. The trim removed 4 bases at V and 3 bases at J, leaving 12 bases unmatched. Here the CDR3 reads CASSSTGGGGTTDTQYF. The CDR3 nucleotides read TGTGCCAGCAGCTCTACGGGCGGCGGGGGGACAACAGATACGCAGTATTTT.

This chain links TRBV7-8 with TRBJ1-2; the D gene is possibly TRBD1 (5 bases). Germline loops: CDR1 SGHVS, CDR2 FQNEAQ. The CDR3 sequence is 16 residues long. Trimming removed 1 base at V and 4 bases at J, with 16 bases between. DNA for the CDR3: TGTGCCAGCAGCTTAGAGCGGGCAGGGCCTCCCTATGGCTACACCTTC. This codes for CASSLERAGPPYGYTF. Using reference TRBV7-8 and TRBJ1-2 for the parts outside the CDR3, the full variable domain is GAGVSQSPRYKVAKRGQDVALRCDPISGHVSLFWYQQALGQGPEFLTYFQNEAQLDKSGLPSDRFFAERPEGSVSTLKIQRTQQEDSAVYLCASSLERAGPPYGYTFGSGTRLTVV.

V is TRBV2 and J is TRBJ1-5; D gene uncertain. V was clipped by 6 bases and J by 2 bases, with 14 bases between them. The CDR3 spans 15 residues. Germline V gene sequence: CDR1 SNHLY, CDR2 FYNNEI. The DNA for the CDR3 is TGTGCCAGCAGAAGCCTTAGCGGCGGCAATCAGCCCCAGCATTTT. Its translation is CASRSLSGGNQPQHF. Combining the CDR3 with reference TRBV2 and TRBJ1-5 gives the whole variable domain EPEVTQTPSHQVTQMGQEVILRCVPISNHLYFYWYRQILGQKVEFLVSFYNNEISEKSEIFDDQFSVERPDGSNFTLKIRSTKLEDSAMYFCASRSLSGGNQPQHFGDGTRLSIL.

The chain combines TRBV6-6 with TRBJ2-7, with TRBD2 matching 7 bases. Trimming cost V 2 bases and J 4 bases; bases outside gene matches: 8. The CDR3 has 15 amino acids. Per germline, CDR1 MNHNY and CDR2 SVGAGI (reference sequence). The CDR3 loop is CASSYARRGSYEQYF. In DNA form, the CDR3 reads TGTGCCAGCAGTTACGCCCGGCGGGGGTCTTACGAGCAGTACTTC.

The chain employs TRBV10-3 and TRBJ2-5; TRBD2 matches at 11 bases. The CDR3 has 17 residues. Germline V gene data show CDR1 as ENHRY and CDR2 as SYGVKD. V trimming: 5 bases; J trimming: 2 bases; junction bases outside the gene matches: 10. CDR3 nucleotides: TGTGCCATCAGTTCAAGTCCGGGACTAGCGGTTCAAGAGACCCAGTACTTC. Translation: CAISSSPGLAVQETQYF.

The V gene is TRBV7-9, the J gene TRBJ1-5; no firm D call. CDR3 length: 16 residues. V lost 5 bases and J 2 bases, leaving 16 bases between the germline ends. CDR1 and CDR2 from the germline V gene are SEHNR and FQNEAQ (reference sequence). The CDR3 is CASSPIPSEGNQPQHF. CDR3 in DNA: TGTGCCAGCAGCCCTATCCCCAGTGAGGGCAATCAGCCCCAGCATTTT. Drawing the rest from reference TRBV7-9 and TRBJ1-5, the complete variable domain is DTGVSQNPRHKITKRGQNVTFRCDPISEHNRLYWYRQTLGQGPEFLTYFQNEAQLEKSRLLSDRFSAERPKGSFSTLEIQRTEQGDSAMYLCASSPIPSEGNQPQHFGDGTRLSIL.

The gene calls are TRBV27 and TRBJ2-3; 9 bases line up with TRBD2. Trimming at V came to 5 bases and at J to 3 bases, leaving 12 bases not matched to a gene. From germline, CDR1 is MNHEY and CDR2 SMNVEV (reference sequence). This CDR3 comprises 17 residues. The CDR3 region is CASSPRGLAIGTDTQYF. The CDR3 bases are TGTGCCAGCAGTCCTCGAGGACTAGCGATAGGGACAGATACGCAGTATTTT.

V is TRBV28 and J is TRBJ1-5, with D unclear. The CDR3 is 15 amino acids. Trimming took off 3 bases at V and 5 bases at J, with 14 bases between the two ends. Germline CDR1 MDHEN, CDR2 SYDVKM. The CDR3, as DNA: TGTGCCAGCAGTTTGTCGACTCGCGGTTATCAGCCCCAGCATTTT. Protein sequence: CASSLSTRGYQPQHF.

In this sample, this clone turned up once. CDR3 loop: CAWIGHPGAPLHF. CDR3 nucleotide sequence: TGTGCCTGGATTGGACACCCGGGAGCACCCCTCCACTTT. The chain recombines TRBV30 with TRBJ1-6; perhaps TRBD1 as D (5 bases). Trimming removed 4 bases at V and 11 bases at J, with 15 bases between. Germline lookup yields CDR1 GTSNPN and CDR2 SVGIG (reference sequence). CDR3 size: 13 residues.

The V gene is TRBV4-2, the J gene TRBJ1-2; D gene uncertain. V was clipped by 0 bases and J by 7 bases, with 9 bases between them. The CDR3 covers 13 residues. In germline, CDR1 is LGHNA, CDR2 YNFKEQ. The DNA for the CDR3 is TGTGCCAGCAGCCAAGATTTGAGTCTTGGCTACACCTTC. Translating gives CASSQDLSLGYTF.

V is TRBV6-5 and J is TRBJ2-5; TRBD2 might be the D (8 bases). CDR3 length: 14 amino acids. CDR1 is MNHEY, CDR2 SVGAGI, per germline. Trimming shortened V by 4 bases and J by 4 bases, and 13 bases separated the two germline ends. In nucleotides, the CDR3 is TGTGCCAGCAGTTCGGGAGGGGGCCGAGAGACCCAGTACTTC. Its protein product is CASSSGGGRETQYF.

This chain uses TRBV21-1 with TRBJ1-1. TRBV21-1 is listed as a pseudogene. The CDR3 runs 14 residues. CDR3 region: CASTPRGCGTEAFF. The CDR3 coding sequence is TGTGCCAGCACACCCCGGGGATGCGGGACTGAAGCTTTCTTT.

V is TRBV27 and J is TRBJ1-2, with 9 bases matching TRBD1. The CDR3 sequence is 16 residues long. CDR1 and CDR2 (germline): MNHEY, SMNVEV (reference sequence). V was clipped by 5 bases and J by 4 bases; unmatched bases: 11. The CDR3 bases are TGTGCCAGCAGTCCTGGAGAGGGACAGGGACCCTATGGCTACACCTTC. It codes for CASSPGEGQGPYGYTF.

V gene TRBV12-5 combines with J gene TRBJ2-3; D unresolved. Germline CDR1 and CDR2: LGHNT and FRNRAP. The CDR3 consists of 10 residues. Trimming shortened V by 6 bases and J by 9 bases, and 7 bases separated the two germline ends. The CDR3 DNA follows: TGTGCTAGTGGCAGATCCACGCAGTATTTT. Amino acids: CASGRSTQYF.

CDR3 sequence: CAWSDQGNIQYF. Here the CDR3 DNA reads TGTGCCTGGAGTGACCAGGGAAACATTCAGTACTTC. The chain links TRBV30 to TRBJ2-4; tentative D call: TRBD1 (5 bases). CDR1 is GTSNPN, CDR2 SVGIG, per germline (reference sequence). Trimming took 1 base from V and 6 from J, leaving 7 bases between them. The CDR3 covers 12 residues.

V usage is TRBV27 and J usage is TRBJ2-7; TRBD1 matches at 7 bases. With 2 bases clipped from V and 2 bases from J, the junction kept 3 bases outside the gene matches. Looked up from germline, CDR1 is MNHEY and CDR2 is SMNVEV (reference sequence). This CDR3 comprises 14 residues. The CDR3 sequence is CASSLKQGPYEQYF. Here the CDR3 DNA reads TGTGCCAGCAGTTTAAAACAGGGGCCCTACGAGCAGTACTTC.

The J gene is TRBJ2-7, the V gene TRBV27; 10 nucleotides line up with TRBD1. Losses at the gene ends were 4 bases for V and 6 bases for J; bases not matched to a gene: 3. CDR1 and CDR2 (germline): MNHEY, SMNVEV (reference sequence). CDR3 length equals 13 residues. Here the CDR3 DNA reads TGTGCCAGCAGTTCCTGGACAGGGGGCGAGCAGTACTTC. Translated, it gives CASSSWTGGEQYF.

The V gene is TRBV11-2, the J gene TRBJ2-4; D is unclear. The V end lost 2 bases, the J end lost 0 bases, and 8 bases lay between the germline ends. The V gene's germline CDR1 is SGHAT and CDR2 FQNNGV. The CDR3 extends over 15 amino acids. This chain's CDR3 is CASSLNPVAKNIQYF. The CDR3 region has the DNA TGTGCCAGCAGCTTAAACCCGGTAGCCAAAAACATTCAGTACTTC.